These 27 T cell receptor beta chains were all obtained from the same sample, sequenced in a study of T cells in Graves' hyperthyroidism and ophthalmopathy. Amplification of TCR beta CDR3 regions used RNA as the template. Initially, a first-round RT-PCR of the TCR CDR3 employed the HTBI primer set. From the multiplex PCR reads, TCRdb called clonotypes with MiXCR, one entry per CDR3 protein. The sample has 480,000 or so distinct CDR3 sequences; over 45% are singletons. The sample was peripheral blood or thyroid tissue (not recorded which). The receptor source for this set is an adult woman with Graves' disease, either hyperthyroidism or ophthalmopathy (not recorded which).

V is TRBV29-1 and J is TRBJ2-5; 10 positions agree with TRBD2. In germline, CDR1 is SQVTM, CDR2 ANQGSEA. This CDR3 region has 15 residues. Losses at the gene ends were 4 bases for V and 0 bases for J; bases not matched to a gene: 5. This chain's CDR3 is CSVGASGGYQETQYF. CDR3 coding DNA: TGCAGCGTTGGGGCTAGCGGGGGATACCAAGAGACCCAGTACTTC.

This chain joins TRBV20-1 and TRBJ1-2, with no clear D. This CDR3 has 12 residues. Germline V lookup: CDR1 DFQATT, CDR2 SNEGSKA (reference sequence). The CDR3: CNIARVLAGYTF. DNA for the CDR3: TGCAACATAGCTAGGGTGTTAGCGGGCTACACCTTC.

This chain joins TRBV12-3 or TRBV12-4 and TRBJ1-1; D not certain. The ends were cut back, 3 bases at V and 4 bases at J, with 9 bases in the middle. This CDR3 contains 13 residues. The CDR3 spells CASSFSLGTEAFF. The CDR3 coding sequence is TGTGCCAGCAGTTTCTCTCTAGGCACTGAAGCTTTCTTT.

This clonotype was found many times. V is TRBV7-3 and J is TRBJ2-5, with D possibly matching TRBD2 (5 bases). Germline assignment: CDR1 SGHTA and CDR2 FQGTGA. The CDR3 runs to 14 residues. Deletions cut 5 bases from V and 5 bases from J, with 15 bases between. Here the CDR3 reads CASSPGEWVETQYF. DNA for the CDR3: TGTGCCAGCAGCCCCGGGGAGTGGGTGGAGACCCAGTACTTC.

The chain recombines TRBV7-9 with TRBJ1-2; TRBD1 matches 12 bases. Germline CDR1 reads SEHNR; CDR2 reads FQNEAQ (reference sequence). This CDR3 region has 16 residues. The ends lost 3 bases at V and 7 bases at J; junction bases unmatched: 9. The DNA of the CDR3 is TGTGCCAGCAGCTTGGGACAGGGGGCGCAGTTGGGTGGCTACACCTTC. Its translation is CASSLGQGAQLGGYTF.

CDR3 protein: CASGQGAGNEQYF. CDR3 in DNA: TGTGCCAGCGGGCAGGGGGCAGGAAACGAGCAGTACTTC. The chain employs TRBV7-8 and TRBJ2-7, with 8 bases that match TRBD1. The germline gives CDR1 SGHVS, CDR2 FQNEAQ. V shed 8 bases, J shed 5 bases, and the junction held 8 bases outside the gene matches. This CDR3 contains 13 residues.

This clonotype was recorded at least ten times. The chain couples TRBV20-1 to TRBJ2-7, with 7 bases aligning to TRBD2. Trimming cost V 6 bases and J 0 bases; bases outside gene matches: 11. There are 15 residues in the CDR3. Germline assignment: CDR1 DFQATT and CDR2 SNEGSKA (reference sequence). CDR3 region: CSAATGTKSSYEQYF. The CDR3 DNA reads TGCAGTGCAGCTACCGGGACTAAGTCCTCCTACGAGCAGTACTTC.

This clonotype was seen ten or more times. CDR3 coding DNA: TGTGCCAGCAGTGGCGCAGGGGGTGAGGAGACCCAGTACTTC. Amino acids: CASSGAGGEETQYF. V and J are TRBV6-4 and TRBJ2-5; 7 bases align to TRBD1. The V segment lost 4 bases and the J segment 5 bases; nucleotides outside the gene matches: 7. CDR3 length: 14 residues. From germline, CDR1 is MRHNA and CDR2 SNTAGT.

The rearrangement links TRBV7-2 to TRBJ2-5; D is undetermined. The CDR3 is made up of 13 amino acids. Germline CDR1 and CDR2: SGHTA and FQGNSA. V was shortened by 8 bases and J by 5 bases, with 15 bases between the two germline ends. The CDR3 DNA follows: TGTGCCAGCGCCCCCAGTCCGGCGGAGACCCAGTACTTC. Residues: CASAPSPAETQYF.

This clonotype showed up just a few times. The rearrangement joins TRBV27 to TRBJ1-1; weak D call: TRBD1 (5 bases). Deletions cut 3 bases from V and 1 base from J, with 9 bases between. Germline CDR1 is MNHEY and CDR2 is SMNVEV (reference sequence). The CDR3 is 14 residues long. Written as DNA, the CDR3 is TGTGCCAGCAGTTTCGCGGGGACGAACACTGAAGCTTTCTTT. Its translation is CASSFAGTNTEAFF.

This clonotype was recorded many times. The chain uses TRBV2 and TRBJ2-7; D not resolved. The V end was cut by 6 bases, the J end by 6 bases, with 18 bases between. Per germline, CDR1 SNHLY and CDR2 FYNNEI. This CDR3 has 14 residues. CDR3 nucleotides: TGTGCCAGCAGCCCAGAGGTAGCTGCGGCCGAGCAGTACTTC. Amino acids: CASSPEVAAAEQYF. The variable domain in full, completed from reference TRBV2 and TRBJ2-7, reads EPEVTQTPSHQVTQMGQEVILRCVPISNHLYFYWYRQILGQKVEFLVSFYNNEISEKSEIFDDQFSVERPDGSNFTLKIRSTKLEDSAMYFCASSPEVAAAEQYFGPGTRLTVT.

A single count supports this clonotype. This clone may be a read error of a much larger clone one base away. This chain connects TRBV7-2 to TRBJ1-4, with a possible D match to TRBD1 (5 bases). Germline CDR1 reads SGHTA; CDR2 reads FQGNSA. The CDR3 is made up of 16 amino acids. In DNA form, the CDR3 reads TGTGCCAACAGCTTACTCCCCGGGGCGATGAATGAAAAACTGTTTTTT. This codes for CANSLLPGAMNEKLFF.

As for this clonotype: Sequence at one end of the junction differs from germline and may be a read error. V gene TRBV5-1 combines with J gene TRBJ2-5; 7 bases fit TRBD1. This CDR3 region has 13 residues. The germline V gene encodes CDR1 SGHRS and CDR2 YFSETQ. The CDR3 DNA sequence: TGTGCCAGCAGCTCAGACAGGGTGGCGACCCAGTACTTC. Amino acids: CASSSDRVATQYF.

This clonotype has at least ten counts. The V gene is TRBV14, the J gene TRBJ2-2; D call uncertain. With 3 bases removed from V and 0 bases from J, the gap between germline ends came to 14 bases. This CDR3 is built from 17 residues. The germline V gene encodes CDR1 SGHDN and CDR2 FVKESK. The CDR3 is CASSHLTGRANTGELFF. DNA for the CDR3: TGTGCCAGCAGCCACTTAACCGGTAGGGCGAACACCGGGGAGCTGTTTTTT.

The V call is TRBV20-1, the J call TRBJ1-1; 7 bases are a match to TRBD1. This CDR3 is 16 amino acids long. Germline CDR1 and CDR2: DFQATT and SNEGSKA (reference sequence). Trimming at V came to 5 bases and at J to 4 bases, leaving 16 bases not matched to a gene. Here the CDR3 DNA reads TGCAGTGCTTATACCCATCTGTACAGGGGAAGCACTGAAGCTTTCTTT. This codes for CSAYTHLYRGSTEAFF.

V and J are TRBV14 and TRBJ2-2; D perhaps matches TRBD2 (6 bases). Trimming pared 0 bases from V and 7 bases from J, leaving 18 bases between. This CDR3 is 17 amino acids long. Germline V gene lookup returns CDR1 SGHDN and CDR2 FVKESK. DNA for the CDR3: TGTGCCAGCAGCCAAGATGGGCGGGGACGACGGTTCGGGGAGCTGTTTTTT. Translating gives CASSQDGRGRRFGELFF.

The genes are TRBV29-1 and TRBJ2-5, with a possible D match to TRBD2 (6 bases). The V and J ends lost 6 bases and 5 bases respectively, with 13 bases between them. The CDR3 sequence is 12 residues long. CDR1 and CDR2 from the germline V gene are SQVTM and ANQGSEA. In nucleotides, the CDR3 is TGCAGCGTGGGAGGTGGGCGGGAGACCCAGTACTTC. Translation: CSVGGGRETQYF. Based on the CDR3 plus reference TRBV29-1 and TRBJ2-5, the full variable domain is SAVISQKPSRDICQRGTSLTIQCQVDSQVTMMFWYRQQPGQSLTLIATANQGSEATYESGFVIDKFPISRPNLTFSTLTVSNMSPEDSSIYLCSVGGGRETQYFGPGTRLLVL.

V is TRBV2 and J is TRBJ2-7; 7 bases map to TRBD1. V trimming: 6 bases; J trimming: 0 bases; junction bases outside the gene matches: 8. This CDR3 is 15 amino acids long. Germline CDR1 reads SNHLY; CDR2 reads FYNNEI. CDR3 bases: TGTGCCAGCAGCGTAGGGCCAGGGGGCTCCTACGAGCAGTACTTC. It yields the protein CASSVGPGGSYEQYF.

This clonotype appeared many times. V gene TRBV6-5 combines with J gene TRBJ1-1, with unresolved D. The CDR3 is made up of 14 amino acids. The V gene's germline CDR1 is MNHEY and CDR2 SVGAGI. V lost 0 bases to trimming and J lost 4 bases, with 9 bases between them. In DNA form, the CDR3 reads TGTGCCAGCAGTTACTCCTTGCCAGGCACTGAAGCTTTCTTT. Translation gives CASSYSLPGTEAFF.

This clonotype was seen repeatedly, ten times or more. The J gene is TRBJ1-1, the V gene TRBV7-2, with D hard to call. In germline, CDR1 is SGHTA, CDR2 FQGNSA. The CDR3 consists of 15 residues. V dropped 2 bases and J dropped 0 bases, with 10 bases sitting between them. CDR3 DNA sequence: TGTGCCAGCAGCTTATGGGCAGGATTGAACACTGAAGCTTTCTTT. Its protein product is CASSLWAGLNTEAFF. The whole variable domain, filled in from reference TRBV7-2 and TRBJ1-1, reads GAGVSQSPSNKVTEKGKDVELRCDPISGHTALYWYRQSLGQGLEFLIYFQGNSAPDKSGLPSDRFSAERTGGSVSTLTIQRTQQEDSAVYLCASSLWAGLNTEAFFGQGTRLTVV.

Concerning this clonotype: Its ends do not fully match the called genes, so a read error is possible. The CDR3 spells CAIKASDSPNTGELFF. The CDR3 DNA is TGTGCCATCAAGGCTAGCGACTCGCCGAACACTGGGGAGCTGTTTTTT. V is TRBV10-3 and J is TRBJ2-2, with a possible D match to TRBD2 (6 bases). Germline assignment: CDR1 ENHRY and CDR2 SYGVKD. The CDR3 contains 16 residues.

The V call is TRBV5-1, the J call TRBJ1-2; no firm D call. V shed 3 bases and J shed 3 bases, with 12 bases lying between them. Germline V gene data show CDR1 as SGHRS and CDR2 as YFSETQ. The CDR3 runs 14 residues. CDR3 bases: TGCGCCAGCAGCTCGTACCCATCGGACTATGGCTACACCTTC. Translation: CASSSYPSDYGYTF.

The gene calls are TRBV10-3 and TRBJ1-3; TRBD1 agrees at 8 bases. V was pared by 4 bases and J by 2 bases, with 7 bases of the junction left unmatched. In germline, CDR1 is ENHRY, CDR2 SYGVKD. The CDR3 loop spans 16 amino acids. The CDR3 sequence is CAISGLGQGTGNTIYF. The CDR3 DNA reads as TGTGCCATCAGTGGGTTAGGACAGGGCACTGGAAACACCATATATTTT.

CDR3 sequence (DNA): TGTGCCAGCAGTGAACTAGCGGGCTCCGGGGAGCTGTTTTTT. Translating gives CASSELAGSGELFF. The chain carries TRBV2 and TRBJ2-2; TRBD2 agrees at 8 bases. Germline values: CDR1 SNHLY, CDR2 FYNNEI. This CDR3 contains 14 residues. The trim removed 2 bases at V and 6 bases at J, leaving 2 bases unmatched.

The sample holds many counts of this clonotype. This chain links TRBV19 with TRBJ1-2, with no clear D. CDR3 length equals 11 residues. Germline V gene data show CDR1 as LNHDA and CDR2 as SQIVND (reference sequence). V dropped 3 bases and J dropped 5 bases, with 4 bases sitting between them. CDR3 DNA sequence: TGTGCCAGTAGTATTAGATATGGCTACACCTTC. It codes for CASSIRYGYTF.

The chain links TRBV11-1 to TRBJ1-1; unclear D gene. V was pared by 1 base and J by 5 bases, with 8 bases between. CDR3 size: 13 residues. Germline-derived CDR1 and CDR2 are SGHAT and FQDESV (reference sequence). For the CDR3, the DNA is TGTGCCAGCAGCTTAGAGGAGAGAACTGAAGCTTTCTTT. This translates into CASSLEERTEAFF. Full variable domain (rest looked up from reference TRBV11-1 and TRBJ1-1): EAEVAQSPRYKITEKSQAVAFWCDPISGHATLYWYRQILGQGPELLVQFQDESVVDDSQLPKDRFSAERLKGVDSTLKIQPAELGDSAMYLCASSLEERTEAFFGQGTRLTVV.

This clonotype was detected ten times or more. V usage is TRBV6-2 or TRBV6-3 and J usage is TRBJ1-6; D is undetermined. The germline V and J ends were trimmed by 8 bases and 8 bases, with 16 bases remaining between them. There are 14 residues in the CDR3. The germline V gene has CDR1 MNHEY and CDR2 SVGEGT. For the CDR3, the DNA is TGTGCCAGCGGGTTGAGAGACGTATATTCACCCCTCCACTTT. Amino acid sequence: CASGLRDVYSPLHF.